This section outlines one T cell receptor (beta chain) sequence together with its context. Antigen: not known. V shed 5 bases, J shed 3 bases, and the junction held 7 bases outside the gene matches. The CDR3 contains 15 residues. CDR1 and CDR2 (germline): SGHAT, FQDESV (reference sequence). The record originates from a study of cytomegalovirus exposure and HLA in healthy donors. Study outcomes and limitations: Three CMV-associated chains were confirmed in vitro to be specific for CMV antigens. Links to common viral pathogens appeared, in a later analysis, for several of the most significant clusters. Most TCR beta V segments were productive about 87% or about 30% of the time in an earlier analysis.

The primer mix had 60 Vbeta and 13 Jbeta primers. Data came from immunoSEQ multiplex PCR; TCRdb stores just in-frame clones and leaves some out. The table has around 88,000 clones, about 74% seen once; the top ten hold approximately 1.8%. This rearrangement joins TRBV11-1 to TRBJ1-2; 9 nucleotides match TRBD1. Sequenced material: PBMCs. This TCR was recovered from a male donor in good health and CMV-seronegative. CDR3 nucleotides: TGTGCCAGCAGCCATCCGGGACAGGGTGACTATGGCTACACCTTC. It is translated as CASSHPGQGDYGYTF.